The T cell receptor beta chain described here comes from a study of patients and donors after allogeneic stem cell transplantation. This clonotype was recorded a few times. The CDR3 extends over 14 amino acids. Trimming pared 2 bases from V and 1 base from J, leaving 10 bases between. From germline, CDR1 is DFQATT and CDR2 SNEGSKA (reference sequence). TCRdb redid the calling of the RT-PCR reads with MiXCR, one entry per CDR3 protein. Of some 880,000 distinct CDR3 sequences in the sample, around 17% were seen once. Input material: blood, either unsorted or a sorted T cell fraction (not recorded which). The chain joins TRBV20-1 to TRBJ2-3, with D perhaps given as TRBD1 or TRBD2 (5 bases each). This receptor was identified in a human donor who was either an allogeneic HSCT recipient or a stem cell or donor lymphocyte infusion donor (not recorded which). It is not recorded whose cells these are; they may come from a transplant donor. This CDR3 reads CSARPGPRTDTQYF. CDR3 DNA sequence: TGCAGTGCTAGACCGGGACCCCGCACAGATACGCAGTATTTT.